The rows below give T cell receptor beta chains drawn from one sample of a study of cytomegalovirus exposure and HLA in healthy donors. Profiled with immunoSEQ multiplex PCR; TCRdb holds only in-frame clones, not every one. The sample lists about 160,000 clones, roughly 79% seen once, with roughly 1.2% in the top ten. The sample taken for sequencing was PBMCs. These receptors were obtained from a woman aged 50 to 60 in good health and CMV-seronegative. Both conserved end residues are trimmed from each CDR3.

v_call cdr3_aa
TRBV4-3 ASSLGIGGAHTDTQY
TRBV6-1 ASRGGGLTEETQY
TRBV2 ASSESQGNGKLF
TRBV9 ASSRGGHNEQF
TRBV5-1 ASHGTAGDTGELF
TRBV6-6 ASRNDGTLYNEQF
TRBV9 ASSPGTSIYEQY
TRBV9 ASSESGSRSYNEQF
TRBV5-4 ASSWDRGLNSPLH
TRBV28 ASRGYRASSYNEQF
TRBV15 ATSRVGDRGAEAF
TRBV19 ASSIGAGTGNQPQH
TRBV19 ATTQRPSYGYT
TRBV10-1 ASSEGTADEKLF
TRBV18 ASSFQGWAQH
TRBV5-1 ASSLSGGYNEQF
TRBV28 ASNPIAGTPYNEQF
TRBV18 ASSRLTSSDSRRTGNTIY
TRBV7-9 ASSEDRGGNTGELF
TRBV19 ASSFRQGASTDTQY
TRBV5-1 ASSLGQGWETQY
TRBV28 ASSFTFGSRTEAF
TRBV11-2 ASSRQQGSNTGELF
TRBV7-6 ASSLSANRPGEKLF
TRBV28 ASRPGQPPGEPQH
TRBV7-2 ASSRDRVYEQY
TRBV20-1 RAKMDYGYT